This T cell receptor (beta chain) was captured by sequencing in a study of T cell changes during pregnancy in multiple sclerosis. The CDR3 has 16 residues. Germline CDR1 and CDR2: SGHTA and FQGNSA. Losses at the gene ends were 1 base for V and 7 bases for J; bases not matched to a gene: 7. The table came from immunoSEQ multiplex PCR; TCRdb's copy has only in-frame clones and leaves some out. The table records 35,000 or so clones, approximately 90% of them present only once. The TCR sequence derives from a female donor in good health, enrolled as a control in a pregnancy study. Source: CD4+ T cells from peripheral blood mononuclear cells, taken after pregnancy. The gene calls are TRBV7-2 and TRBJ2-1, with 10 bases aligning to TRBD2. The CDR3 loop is CASSLGSSGGANEQFF. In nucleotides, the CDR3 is TGTGCCAGCAGCTTAGGTTCGAGCGGGGGGGCAAATGAGCAGTTCTTC. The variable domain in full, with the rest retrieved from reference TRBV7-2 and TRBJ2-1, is GAGVSQSPSNKVTEKGKDVELRCDPISGHTALYWYRQSLGQGLEFLIYFQGNSAPDKSGLPSDRFSAERTGGSVSTLTIQRTQQEDSAVYLCASSLGSSGGANEQFFGPGTRLTVL.